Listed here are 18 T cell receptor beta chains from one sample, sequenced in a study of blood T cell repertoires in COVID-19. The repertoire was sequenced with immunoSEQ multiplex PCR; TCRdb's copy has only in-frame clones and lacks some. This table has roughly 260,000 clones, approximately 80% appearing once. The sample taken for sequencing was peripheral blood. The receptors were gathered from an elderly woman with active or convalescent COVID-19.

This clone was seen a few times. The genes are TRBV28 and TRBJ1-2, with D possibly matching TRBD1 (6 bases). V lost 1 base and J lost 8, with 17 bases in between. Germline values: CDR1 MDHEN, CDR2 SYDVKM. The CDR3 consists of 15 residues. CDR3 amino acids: CASSLFARQEEGYTF. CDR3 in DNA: TGTGCCAGCAGTTTATTTGCACGACAGGAAGAGGGCTACACCTTC.

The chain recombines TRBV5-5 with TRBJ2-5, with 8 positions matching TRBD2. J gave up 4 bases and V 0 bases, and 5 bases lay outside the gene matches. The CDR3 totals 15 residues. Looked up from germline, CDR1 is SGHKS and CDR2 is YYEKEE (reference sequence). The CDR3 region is CASSLAGGALETQYF. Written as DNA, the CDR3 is TGTGCCAGCAGCTTGGCCGGGGGGGCCTTAGAGACCCAGTACTTC. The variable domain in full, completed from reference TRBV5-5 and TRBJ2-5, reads DAGVTQSPTHLIKTRGQQVTLRCSPISGHKSVSWYQQVLGQGPQFIFQYYEKEERGRGNFPDRFSARQFPNYSSELNVNALLLGDSALYLCASSLAGGALETQYFGPGTRLLVL.

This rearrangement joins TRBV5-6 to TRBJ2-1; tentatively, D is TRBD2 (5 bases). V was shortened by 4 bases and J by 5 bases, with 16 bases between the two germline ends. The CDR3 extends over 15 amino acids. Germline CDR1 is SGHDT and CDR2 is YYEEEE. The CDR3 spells CASSRFETGNNEQFF. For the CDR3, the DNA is TGTGCCAGCAGCCGCTTCGAGACGGGGAACAATGAGCAGTTCTTC.

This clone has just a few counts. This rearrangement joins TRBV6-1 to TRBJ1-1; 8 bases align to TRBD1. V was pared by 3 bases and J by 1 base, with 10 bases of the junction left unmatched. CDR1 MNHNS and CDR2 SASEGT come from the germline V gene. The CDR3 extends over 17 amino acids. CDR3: CASSDTGGVLRNTEAFF. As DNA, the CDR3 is TGTGCCAGCAGTGATACAGGGGGTGTTCTAAGGAACACTGAAGCTTTCTTT.

CDR3 in amino acids: CASSVRQGANAEAFF. The DNA of the CDR3 is TGCGCCAGCAGCGTAAGACAGGGGGCTAATGCTGAAGCTTTCTTT. This sequence joins TRBV5-1 and TRBJ1-1; 10 positions match TRBD1. The CDR3 has 15 residues. Germline lookup yields CDR1 SGHRS and CDR2 YFSETQ. J was trimmed by 6 bases and V by 4 bases; bases with no gene match: 9.

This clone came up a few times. CDR3 protein: CASSVDSGLSSYGYTF. Here the CDR3 DNA reads TGTGCCAGCAGCGTAGATTCGGGACTGTCTAGCTATGGCTACACCTTC. The chain links TRBV9 to TRBJ1-2, with TRBD1 as a possible D gene (5 bases). V lost 0 bases and J lost 4, with 16 bases in between. Germline CDR1 and CDR2: SGDLS and YYNGEE. The CDR3 totals 16 residues. The whole variable domain, remainder taken from reference TRBV9 and TRBJ1-2, is DSGVTQTPKHLITATGQRVTLRCSPRSGDLSVYWYQQSLDQGLQFLIQYYNGEERAKGNILERFSAQQFPDLHSELNLSSLELGDSALYFCASSVDSGLSSYGYTFGSGTRLTVV.

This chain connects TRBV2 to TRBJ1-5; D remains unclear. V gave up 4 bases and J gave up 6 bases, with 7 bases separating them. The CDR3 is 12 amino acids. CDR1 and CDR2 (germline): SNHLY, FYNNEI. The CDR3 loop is CASSAAGQPQHF. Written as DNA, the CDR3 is TGTGCCAGCAGTGCAGCCGGTCAGCCCCAGCATTTT.

This chain's CDR3 is CASSLSVSGTGLRGYTF. The CDR3 coding sequence is TGTGCCAGCAGTTTATCGGTGTCCGGGACAGGGCTCCGTGGCTACACCTTC. The genes are TRBV27 and TRBJ1-2, with 9 nucleotides matching TRBD1. CDR1 is MNHEY, CDR2 SMNVEV, per germline (reference sequence). The CDR3 spans 17 residues. The junction had 12 bases not matched to a gene; V was cut back by 0 bases and J by 7 bases.

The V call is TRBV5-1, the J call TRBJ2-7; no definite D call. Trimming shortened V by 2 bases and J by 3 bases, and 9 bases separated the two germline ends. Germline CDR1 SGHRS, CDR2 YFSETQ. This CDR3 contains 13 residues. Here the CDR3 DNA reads TGCGCCAGCAGCTTAAGTCAGGTCTACGAGCAGTACTTC. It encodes CASSLSQVYEQYF.

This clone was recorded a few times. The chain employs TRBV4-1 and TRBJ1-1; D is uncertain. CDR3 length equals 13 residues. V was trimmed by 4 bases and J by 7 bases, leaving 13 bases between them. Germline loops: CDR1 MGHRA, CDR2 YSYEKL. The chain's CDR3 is CASSPPAGLEAFF. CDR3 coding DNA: TGCGCCAGCAGCCCTCCCGCAGGCCTTGAAGCTTTCTTT.

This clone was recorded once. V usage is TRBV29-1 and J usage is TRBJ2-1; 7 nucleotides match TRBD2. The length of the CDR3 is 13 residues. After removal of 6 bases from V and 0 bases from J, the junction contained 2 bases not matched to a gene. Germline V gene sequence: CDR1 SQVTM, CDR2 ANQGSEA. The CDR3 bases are TGCAGCGTAGCGGGAACCTCCTACAATGAGCAGTTCTTC. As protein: CSVAGTSYNEQFF.

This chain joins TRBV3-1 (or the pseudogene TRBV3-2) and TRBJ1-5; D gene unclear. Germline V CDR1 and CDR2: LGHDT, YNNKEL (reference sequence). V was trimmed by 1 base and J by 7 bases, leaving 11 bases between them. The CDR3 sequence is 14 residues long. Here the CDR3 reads CASSQGQVYQPQHF. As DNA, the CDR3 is TGTGCCAGCAGCCAAGGTCAGGTTTACCAGCCCCAGCATTTT.

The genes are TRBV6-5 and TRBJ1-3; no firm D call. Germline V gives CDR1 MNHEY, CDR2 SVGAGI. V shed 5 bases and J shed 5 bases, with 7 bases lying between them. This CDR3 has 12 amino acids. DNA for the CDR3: TGTGCCAGCAGTCCTACTCGAAACACCATATATTTT. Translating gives CASSPTRNTIYF.

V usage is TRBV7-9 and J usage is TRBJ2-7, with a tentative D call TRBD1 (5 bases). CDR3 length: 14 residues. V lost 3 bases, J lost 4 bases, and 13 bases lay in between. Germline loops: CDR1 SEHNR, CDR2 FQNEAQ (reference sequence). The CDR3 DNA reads TGTGCCAGCAGCTTCGGCAGGGATACTTACGAGCAGTACTTC. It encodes CASSFGRDTYEQYF.

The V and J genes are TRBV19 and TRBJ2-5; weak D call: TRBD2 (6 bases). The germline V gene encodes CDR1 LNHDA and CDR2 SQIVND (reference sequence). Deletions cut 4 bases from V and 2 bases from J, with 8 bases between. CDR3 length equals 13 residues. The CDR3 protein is CASSTTRQETQYF. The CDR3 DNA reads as TGTGCCAGTAGTACGACTAGACAAGAGACCCAGTACTTC.

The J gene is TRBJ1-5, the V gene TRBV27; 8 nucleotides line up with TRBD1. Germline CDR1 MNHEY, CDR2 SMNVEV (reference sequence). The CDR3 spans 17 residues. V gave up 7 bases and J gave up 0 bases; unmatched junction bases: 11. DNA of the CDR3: TGTGCCAGCAAAACGACAGGGGAGAGTTATAGCAATCAGCCCCAGCATTTT. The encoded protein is CASKTTGESYSNQPQHF.

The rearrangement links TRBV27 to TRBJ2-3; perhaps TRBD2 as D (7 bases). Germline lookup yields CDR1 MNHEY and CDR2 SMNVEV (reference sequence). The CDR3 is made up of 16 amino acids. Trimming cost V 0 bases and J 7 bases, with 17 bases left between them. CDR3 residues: CASSLSFRGAVHTQYF. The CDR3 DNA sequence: TGTGCCAGCAGTTTATCGTTCCGGGGGGCAGTTCATACGCAGTATTTT.

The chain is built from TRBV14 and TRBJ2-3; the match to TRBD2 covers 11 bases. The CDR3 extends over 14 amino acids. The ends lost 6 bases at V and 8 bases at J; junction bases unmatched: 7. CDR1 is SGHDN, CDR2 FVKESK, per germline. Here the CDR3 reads CASRTGTSGATQYF. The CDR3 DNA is TGTGCCAGCAGAACCGGGACTAGCGGAGCTACGCAGTATTTT.